The clone carrying this T cell receptor (beta chain) was recorded many times. Its antigen is not identified. The read halts 3 residues ahead of the CDR3 end, with the missing end drawn from the germline J gene. Equal genomic DNA amounts from CVID and control samples were sequenced. This table comes from immunoSEQ multiplex PCR, and its TCRdb copy is limited to in-frame clones, with some not included. Observed in the sample are about 40,000 clones, none of them singletons. This sample is part of a study of T cell clonality in common variable immunodeficiency. Study-wide points: What drives increased CVID clonality needs T cell subpopulation sequencing. Fewer deletions and N-nucleotide insertions were reportedly seen in common variable immunodeficiency TCR beta sequences. CVID subjects showed higher TCRbeta clonality than healthy controls.

The CDR3 runs 17 residues. Germline CDR1 SNHLY, CDR2 FYNNEI. Trimming took 6 bases from V and 1 from J; bases not matched to a gene: 5. This chain joins TRBV2 and TRBJ2-1; 14 nucleotides agree with TRBD2. Input material: peripheral blood mononuclear cells. This clonotype was obtained from a person between 18 and 75 years old in good health. The CDR3 DNA, read in part, is TGTGCCAGCAGGACTAGCGGGAGGGCCGTTTCCTACAATGAG. It specifies CASRTSGRAVSYNE. The entire CDR3 is CASRTSGRAVSYNEQFF.